The source of this T cell receptor (beta chain) is a study of CD8 T cells in ankylosing spondylitis. This clonotype has ten or more counts. Germline CDR1 is SGHRS and CDR2 is YFSETQ. The V segment lost 3 bases and the J segment 4 bases; nucleotides outside the gene matches: 5. CDR3 length: 14 residues. One entry per CDR3 protein, called by TCRdb with MiXCR from the 5' RACE reads. The data contain 130,000 or so distinct CDR3 sequences, around 10% of them singletons. This chain joins TRBV5-1 and TRBJ2-3, with 7 bases fitting TRBD1. Sequenced sample: blood, either unsorted or a sorted T cell fraction (not recorded which). This receptor was taken from a female donor with ankylosing spondylitis or in good health (not recorded which). The chain's CDR3 is CASSSGTDPDTQYF. CDR3 DNA sequence: TGCGCCAGCAGCTCTGGGACAGATCCAGATACGCAGTATTTT.